Below, one TCR beta chain is given with its context. The data originate from a study of T cell changes during pregnancy in multiple sclerosis. This table comes from immunoSEQ multiplex PCR, and its TCRdb copy is limited to in-frame clones, with some not included. The sample holds about 68,000 clones, about 90% seen once. In germline, CDR1 is SGHVS, CDR2 FNYEAQ. The CDR3 is made up of 18 amino acids. V trimming: 1 base; J trimming: 2 bases; junction bases outside the gene matches: 10. The chain uses TRBV7-6 and TRBJ2-3; 9 bases fit TRBD2. The sequences come from peripheral blood, collected in the second trimester of pregnancy. The clonotype originates from a female donor in good health, enrolled as a control in a pregnancy study. CDR3 protein: CASSLVGSLAGLTDTQYF. The CDR3, as DNA: TGTGCCAGCAGCTTAGTTGGGTCTCTAGCGGGGCTCACAGATACGCAGTATTTT.